What follows describes a single TCR beta chain. Per the original methods: Researchers report that nucleated cell counts were estimated from reference gene primer amplification. Sequencing was performed with immunoSEQ multiplex PCR; in TCRdb, only in-frame clones are kept and a portion is missing. The D gene and trimming were derived from the DNA, and the V and J assignments and clone size from that table. The sample has about 110,000 clones, around 80% seen once. The data derive from a study of blood T cell repertoires in COVID-19. Study overall: Sites across the United States, Italy and Spain contributed samples from acute and convalescent COVID-19.

Germline lookup yields CDR1 SNHLY and CDR2 FYNNEI. This CDR3 is built from 14 residues. V gave up 5 bases and J gave up 5 bases, with 12 bases separating them. This rearrangement joins TRBV2 to TRBJ2-2, with a weak D call TRBD2 (7 bases). The receptor was isolated from a woman over 75 with active or convalescent COVID-19. The sequencing sample was made of peripheral blood. The DNA for the CDR3 is TGTGCCAGCAGTCGGGGGGCGGGAACCGGGGAGCTGTTTTTT. Its translation is CASSRGAGTGELFF.